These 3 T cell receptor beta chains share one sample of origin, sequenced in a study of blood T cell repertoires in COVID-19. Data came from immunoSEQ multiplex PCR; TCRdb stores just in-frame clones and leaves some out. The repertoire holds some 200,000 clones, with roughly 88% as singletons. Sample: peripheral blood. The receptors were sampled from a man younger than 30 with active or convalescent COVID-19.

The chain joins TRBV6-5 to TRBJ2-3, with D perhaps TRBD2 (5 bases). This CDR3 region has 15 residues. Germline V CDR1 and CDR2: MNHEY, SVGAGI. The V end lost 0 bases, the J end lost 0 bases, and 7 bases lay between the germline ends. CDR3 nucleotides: TGTGCCAGCAGTTACTCCCGGACTAGCACAGATACGCAGTATTTT. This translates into CASSYSRTSTDTQYF.

In DNA form, the CDR3 reads TGTGCCAGTAGTATACCGGGCGGGAGTCGAACAGATACGCAGTATTTT. It codes for CASSIPGGSRTDTQYF. The chain has TRBV19 and TRBJ2-3; 7 positions match TRBD2. The CDR3 sequence is 16 residues long. The V gene's germline CDR1 is LNHDA and CDR2 SQIVND (reference sequence). V shed 2 bases, J shed 3 bases, and the junction held 8 bases outside the gene matches.

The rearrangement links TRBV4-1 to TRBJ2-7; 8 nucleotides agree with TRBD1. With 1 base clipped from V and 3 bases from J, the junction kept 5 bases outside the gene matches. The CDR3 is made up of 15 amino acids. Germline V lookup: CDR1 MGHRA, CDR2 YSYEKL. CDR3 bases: TGCGCCAGCAGCCAAGCGACAGGGGAGCACTACGAGCAGTACTTC. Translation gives CASSQATGEHYEQYF.